This TCR beta chain came from a study of neurological immune-mediated disorders. Notes on the study in general: One related-CDR3 cluster, identified by phylogenetic grouping, held the repertoires of 18 of 34 multiple sclerosis patients and was a possible signature. HTLV-1-associated myelopathy showed the most TCR clonal expansion; multiple sclerosis the least, below healthy controls.

Trimming at V came to 5 bases and at J to 5 bases, leaving 6 bases not matched to a gene. The CDR3 has 14 amino acids. Per the germline V gene, CDR1 is MNHEY and CDR2 is SVGAGI. This clonotype has at least ten counts. Its antigen is still unknown. Each TCR transcript was tagged with a 10-nucleotide random UMI during 5'RACE. In TCRdb, the 5' RACE reads were re-called with MiXCR into one record per CDR3 protein. The sample yields more than 40,000 distinct CDR3 sequences, under 3.5% seen once. The TCR was taken from a woman in her forties or fifties with multiple sclerosis. The gene calls are TRBV6-5 and TRBJ2-7, with 10 nucleotides matching TRBD2. The specimen sequenced was PBMCs. The CDR3 sequence: CASSTTGTSDEQYF. The DNA of the CDR3 is TGTGCCAGCAGTACCACCGGGACTAGCGACGAGCAGTACTTC.